This T cell receptor beta chain was recovered during a study of control samples from healthy donors and cancer patients. Here immunoSEQ multiplex PCR was the method, and the copy in TCRdb shows in-frame clones only, minus some. The sample yields about 42,000 clones, over 80% seen once. The CDR3 spans 18 residues. Germline CDR1 reads SGHRS; CDR2 reads YFSETQ. Losses at the gene ends were 7 bases for V and 3 bases for J; bases not matched to a gene: 17. V gene TRBV5-1 combines with J gene TRBJ2-5; TRBD2 aligns across 11 bases. Sample: blood. The receptor was derived from a man in his fifties or sixties in good health. The CDR3: CASYEGIGSSGRKETQYF. CDR3 sequence (DNA): TGCGCCAGCTACGAGGGAATCGGGTCTAGCGGGAGGAAAGAGACCCAGTACTTC.